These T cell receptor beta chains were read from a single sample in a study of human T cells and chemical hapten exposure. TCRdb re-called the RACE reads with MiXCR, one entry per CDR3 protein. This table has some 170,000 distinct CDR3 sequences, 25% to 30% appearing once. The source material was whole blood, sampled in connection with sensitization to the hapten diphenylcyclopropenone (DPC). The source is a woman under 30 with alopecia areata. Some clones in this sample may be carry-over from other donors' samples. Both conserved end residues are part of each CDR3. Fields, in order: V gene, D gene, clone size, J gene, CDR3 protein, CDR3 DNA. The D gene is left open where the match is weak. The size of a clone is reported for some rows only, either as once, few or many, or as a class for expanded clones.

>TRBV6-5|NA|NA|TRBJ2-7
CASSYAAGWPEQYF
TGTGCCAGCAGTTACGCGGCAGGGTGGCCCGAGCAGTACTTC
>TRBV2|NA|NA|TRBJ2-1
CASRPDSNEQFF
TGTGCCAGCAGACCAGACAGCAATGAGCAGTTCTTC
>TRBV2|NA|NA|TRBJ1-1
CASRDPNTEAFF
TGTGCCAGCAGAGATCCGAACACTGAAGCTTTCTTT
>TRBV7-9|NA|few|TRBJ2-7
CASSPTGLEQYF
TGTGCCAGCAGCCCAACAGGGCTCGAGCAGTACTTC
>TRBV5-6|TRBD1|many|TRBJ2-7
CASSSPGQGLDEQYF
TGTGCCAGCAGCTCACCGGGACAGGGTCTCGACGAGCAGTACTTC
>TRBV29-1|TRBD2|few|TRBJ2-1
CSVEITVGLAGVSEQFF
TGCAGCGTTGAAATAACCGTGGGGCTAGCGGGAGTTAGTGAGCAGTTCTTC
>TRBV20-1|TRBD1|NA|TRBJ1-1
CSASLLGQGNGEAFF
TGCAGTGCTAGCCTACTGGGACAGGGGAATGGTGAAGCTTTCTTT
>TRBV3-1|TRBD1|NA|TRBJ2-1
CASSQSGQVIHNEQFF
TGTGCCAGCAGCCAGTCCGGACAGGTGATTCACAATGAGCAGTTCTTC
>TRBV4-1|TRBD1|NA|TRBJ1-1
CASSQGTGGSTEAFF
TGCGCCAGCAGCCAAGGGACAGGGGGAAGTACTGAAGCTTTCTTT
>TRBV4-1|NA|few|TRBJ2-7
CASSQDNPSYEQYF
TGCGCCAGCAGCCAAGACAATCCCTCCTACGAGCAGTACTTC
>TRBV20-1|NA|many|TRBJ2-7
CSARSYGGRDYEQYF
TGCAGTGCTAGATCCTACGGGGGGCGTGACTACGAGCAGTACTTC
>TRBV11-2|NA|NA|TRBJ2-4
CASTRLAKNIQYF
TGTGCCAGCACACGGCTAGCCAAAAACATTCAGTACTTC
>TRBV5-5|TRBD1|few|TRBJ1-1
CASSFLQGTSTEAFF
TGTGCCAGCAGCTTCCTACAGGGGACTAGCACTGAAGCTTTCTTT
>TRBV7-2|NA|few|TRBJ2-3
CASSLMGGVSTDTQYF
TGTGCCAGCAGCTTAATGGGCGGGGTTAGCACAGATACGCAGTATTTT
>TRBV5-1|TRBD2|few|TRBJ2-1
CASSGGLAGGFYNEQFF
TGCGCCAGCAGCGGCGGACTAGCGGGAGGGTTCTACAATGAGCAGTTCTTC
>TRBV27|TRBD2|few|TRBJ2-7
CASRPPRTSGNYEQYF
TGTGCCAGCAGACCCCCGAGGACTAGCGGGAACTACGAGCAGTACTTC